The clone carrying this T cell receptor beta chain came up a few times. This entry belongs to a study of blood T cell repertoires in COVID-19. Sequencing used immunoSEQ multiplex PCR; TCRdb keeps in-frame clones, though not all of them. Of some 110,000 clones detected, 70% to 80% appear once; the ten largest clones hold 6.2%. Per germline, CDR1 SGHNT and CDR2 YYREEE (reference sequence). V lost 0 bases to trimming and J lost 5 bases, with 9 bases between them. CDR3 length: 14 amino acids. This clonotype was sampled from a man older than 75 with COVID-19, enrolled during active disease. The J gene is TRBJ2-1, the V gene TRBV5-4, with D unresolved. Sequences were obtained from peripheral blood. The CDR3 reads CASSLDQANNEQFF. Written as DNA, the CDR3 is TGTGCCAGCAGCTTGGATCAGGCAAACAATGAGCAGTTCTTC.